The rows below give T cell receptor beta chains drawn from one sample of a study of CD8 T cells in Susac syndrome. MiXCR was run by TCRdb on the immunoSEQ multiplex PCR reads, yielding one entry per CDR3 protein. The sample holds around 140,000 distinct CDR3 sequences, over 75% seen once. Sequenced: CD8+ T cells from PBMCs. The receptor source for this set is a human donor with multiple sclerosis. The CDR3 runs from the conserved cysteine through the conserved F or W. A D gene is named only where the DNA matches it firmly. Some rows have no size entry. The others give once, few or many, or a class for an expanded clone.

J	D	V	size	DNA	CDR3
TRBJ1-2	-	TRBV12-3/TRBV12-4	-	TGTGCCAGCAGTTTACCGGGATCTAATGGCTACACCTTC	CASSLPGSNGYTF
TRBJ2-4	TRBD2	TRBV18	-	TGTGCCAGCTCACCACCGCGGGAGACTGACATTCAGTACTTC	CASSPPRETDIQYF
TRBJ1-1	-	TRBV7-6	few	TGTGCCAGCAGCTCACGCAGAAATTTTGAAGCTTTCTTT	CASSSRRNFEAFF
TRBJ2-1	TRBD1	TRBV28	-	TGTGCCAGCAGTGCCCCAGGGGGCCTTGAGCAGTTCTTC	CASSAPGGLEQFF
TRBJ1-1	TRBD1	TRBV6-2/TRBV6-3	-	TGTGCCAGCAGTTTCGGACAGGGACATGAAGCTTTCTTT	CASSFGQGHEAFF
TRBJ2-7	-	TRBV27	once	TGTGCCAGCAGTCAGCCCCGACAGGGACTCTACGAGCAGTACTTC	CASSQPRQGLYEQYF
TRBJ1-1	-	TRBV4-1	-	TGCGCCAGCAGCCAAGAGGGCGGGATAAACACTGAAGCTTTCTTT	CASSQEGGINTEAFF
TRBJ1-1	TRBD1	TRBV4-1	-	TGCGCCAGCAGCTCCGGGACAGGGGGCATCACTGAAGCTTTCTTT	CASSSGTGGITEAFF
TRBJ2-5	TRBD1	TRBV12-3/TRBV12-4	once	TGTGCCAGCAGCCCCTTTCCGCCGGGACAGGGAGAGACCCAGTACTTC	CASSPFPPGQGETQYF
TRBJ1-1	-	TRBV15	-	TGTGCCACCAGCAGAGATGTGGGGCGGGGAGCTTTCTTT	CATSRDVGRGAFF
TRBJ2-1	-	TRBV6-5	few	TGTGCCAGCAGTTACGGGCTAAATGAGCAGTTCTTC	CASSYGLNEQFF
TRBJ2-1	-	TRBV11-2	-	TGTGCCAGCAGCTTAGATCCGGATGTGGGGGCGAACCCTTACAATGAGCAGTTCTTC	CASSLDPDVGANPYNEQFF
TRBJ2-5	-	TRBV11-2	-	TGTGCCAGCAGCCTCCCAGGGGCAACGGGGGGCCAAGAGACCCAGTACTTC	CASSLPGATGGQETQYF
TRBJ2-3	-	TRBV7-8	-	TGTGCCAGCAGCCTTCCTAGGACGGTGGTGGTTGGCACAGATACGCAGTATTTT	CASSLPRTVVVGTDTQYF
TRBJ2-6	-	TRBV2	-	TGTGCCACCGGTCCTACTGGGGCCAACGTCCTGACTTTC	CATGPTGANVLTF
TRBJ1-1	-	TRBV12-3/TRBV12-4	-	TGTGCCAGCAGTTACGTCTACAGGGAAGCGGACACTGAAGCTTTCTTT	CASSYVYREADTEAFF
TRBJ1-6	TRBD1	TRBV20-1	-	TGCAGTGCCCCGGGACAGGGAAGGGATTCACCCCTCCACTTT	CSAPGQGRDSPLHF
TRBJ1-6	-	TRBV5-1	-	TGCGCCAGCAGCCAAAGACCGCGACGCGGGAGTTCACCCCTCCATTTT	CASSQRPRRGSSPLHF
TRBJ1-5	-	TRBV6-5	-	TGTGCCAGCAGTTACTCGATTCGGATGAATCAGCCCCAGCATTTT	CASSYSIRMNQPQHF
TRBJ1-1	TRBD1	TRBV7-9	-	TGTGCCAGCACCTGGACAGGAGGAGATGCTTTCTTT	CASTWTGGDAFF
TRBJ1-1	-	TRBV19	few	TGTGCCAGCCGGCCTGGGGGGGGCGGGTCTGAAGCTTTCTTT	CASRPGGGGSEAFF
TRBJ1-1	-	TRBV7-2	-	TGTGCCAGCAGCTTAGTTTTAGGAGGGATCACTGAAGCTTTCTTT	CASSLVLGGITEAFF
TRBJ2-5	-	TRBV6-1	-	TGTGCCGCCCGAGAAGGTATGGGCGAGACCCAGTACTTC	CAAREGMGETQYF
TRBJ2-7	-	TRBV28	few	TGTGCCAGCAGCCCATGGGGCTGGACGGGGGCGCAGTACTTC	CASSPWGWTGAQYF
TRBJ2-7	-	TRBV7-9	-	TGTGCCAGCAGCGACTCGTCAGGGTCCTACGAGCAGTACTTC	CASSDSSGSYEQYF
TRBJ1-6	-	TRBV6-1	-	TGTGCCAGCAGTATAGCGGACAGATATTCACCCCTCCACTTT	CASSIADRYSPLHF
TRBJ1-5	-	TRBV18	-	TGTGCCAGCGCTCGGCGGGGTTTGCGCAATCAGCCCCAGCATTTT	CASARRGLRNQPQHF
TRBJ2-5	TRBD2	TRBV6-1	-	TGTGCCAGCAGGAGTTTCCTCTGGCGGGGGGGTGAAGAGACCCAGTACTTC	CASRSFLWRGGEETQYF
TRBJ1-2	-	TRBV19	-	TGTGCCAGTAGTCAACCTACATGGAACTATGGCTACACCTTC	CASSQPTWNYGYTF
TRBJ2-1	TRBD2	TRBV6-1	-	TGTGCCAGCAGCGACACTAGCGGGGCTTACAATGAGCAGTTCTTC	CASSDTSGAYNEQFF
TRBJ1-4	TRBD1	TRBV30	-	TGTGCCTGGAGTGACAGGGGAGGTCAAGAAAAACTGTTTTTT	CAWSDRGGQEKLFF
TRBJ1-1	-	TRBV11-2	-	TGTGCCAGCAGCTTAGTGGGTAAGCGGACTGAAGCTTTCTTT	CASSLVGKRTEAFF
TRBJ1-1	-	TRBV25-1	-	TGTGCCAGCAGTGATAAGGGGACTGAAGCTTTCTTT	CASSDKGTEAFF